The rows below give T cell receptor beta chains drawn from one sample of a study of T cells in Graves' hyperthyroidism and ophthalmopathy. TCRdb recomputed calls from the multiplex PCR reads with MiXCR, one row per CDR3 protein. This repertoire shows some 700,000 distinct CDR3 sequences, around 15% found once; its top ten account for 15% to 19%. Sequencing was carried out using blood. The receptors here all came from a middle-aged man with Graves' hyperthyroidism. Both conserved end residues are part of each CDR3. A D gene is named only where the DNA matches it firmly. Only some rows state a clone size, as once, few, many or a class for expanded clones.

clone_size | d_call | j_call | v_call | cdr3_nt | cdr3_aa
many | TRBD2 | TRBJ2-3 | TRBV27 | TGTGCCAGCAGTTTGAGACTAGCACTCGTCACAGATACGCAGTATTTT | CASSLRLALVTDTQYF
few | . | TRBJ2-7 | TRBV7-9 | TGTGCCAGCAGCTTAGGGACAACATCCACGATCATCGAGCAGTACTTC | CASSLGTTSTIIEQYF
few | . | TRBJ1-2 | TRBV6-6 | TGTGCCAGCAGTTACGATGAGGCCGCTCCGTACACCTTC | CASSYDEAAPYTF
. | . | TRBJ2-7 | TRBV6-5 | TGTGCCAGCAGTTACCCCATAGATAGCTCAGGAGATGGCTACGAGCAGTACTTC | CASSYPIDSSGDGYEQYF
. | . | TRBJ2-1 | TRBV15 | TGTGCCACCGGCGAGGGCCGGTACAATGAGCAGTTCTTC | CATGEGRYNEQFF
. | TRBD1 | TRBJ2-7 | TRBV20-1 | TGCAGTGCTAGGGGGACAGTATCTTACGAGCAGTACTTC | CSARGTVSYEQYF
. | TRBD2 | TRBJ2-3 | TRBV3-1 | TGTGCCAGCAGCCAAGAAGTGGGACTAGCGGGAACTAGCACAGATACGCAGTATTTT | CASSQEVGLAGTSTDTQYF
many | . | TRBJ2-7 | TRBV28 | TGTGCCAGCAGCCCACACTCAACCTACGAGCAGTACTTC | CASSPHSTYEQYF
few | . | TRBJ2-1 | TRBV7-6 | TGTGCCAGCAGCGCACTAGAACCGACGATTAACAATGAGCAGTTCTTC | CASSALEPTINNEQFF
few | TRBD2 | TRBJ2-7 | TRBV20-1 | TGCAGTGCTAGCGGTTTAGCGGGGATGAGCTCCTACGAGCAGTACTTC | CSASGLAGMSSYEQYF
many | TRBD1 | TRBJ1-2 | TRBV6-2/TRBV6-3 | TGTGCCAGCAGTTACCCGGGACAGAACTATGGCTACACCTTC | CASSYPGQNYGYTF
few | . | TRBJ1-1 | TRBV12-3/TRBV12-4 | TGTGCCAGCAGTAATGGAGGATCTGAAGCTCTCTTT | CASSNGGSEALF
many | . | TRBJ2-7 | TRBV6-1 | TGTGCCAGCAGACGCTACAGGGATTCCTACGAGCAGTACTTC | CASRRYRDSYEQYF
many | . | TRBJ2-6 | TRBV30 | TGTGCCTGGGAGATAGGGGTCTCTGGGGCCAACGTCCTGACTTTC | CAWEIGVSGANVLTF